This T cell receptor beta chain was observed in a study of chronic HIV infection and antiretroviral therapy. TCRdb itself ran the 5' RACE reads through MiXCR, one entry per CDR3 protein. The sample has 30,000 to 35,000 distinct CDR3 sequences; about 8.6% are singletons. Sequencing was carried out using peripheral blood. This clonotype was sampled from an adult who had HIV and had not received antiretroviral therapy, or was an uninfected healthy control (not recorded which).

CDR3 sequence reads: CSVETGSTPYEQYF. CDR3 nucleotides: TGCAGCGTTGAAACCGGATCTACCCCCTACGAGCAGTACTTC. The genes are TRBV29-1 and TRBJ2-7, with unresolved D. CDR1 is SQVTM, CDR2 ANQGSEA, per germline. The CDR3 has 14 residues. Trimming removed 2 bases at V and 2 bases at J, with 13 bases between.